This is a list of T cell receptor beta chains from one sample in a study of T cells in Graves' hyperthyroidism and ophthalmopathy. TCRdb reprocessed the multiplex PCR reads via MiXCR and lists one record per CDR3 protein. The data hold about 300,000 distinct CDR3 sequences, with less than 30% observed a single time. Sequencing was carried out using blood. The receptors derive from a man in his forties or fifties with Graves' hyperthyroidism that later progressed to Graves' ophthalmopathy. Both conserved end residues are part of each CDR3. A D gene is named only where the DNA matches it firmly. The size field is filled for only some rows; it gives once, few, many or a size class.

J gene: TRBJ2-2; clone size: many; D gene: .; V gene: TRBV7-4; CDR3 DNA: TGTGCCAGCAGCTTAGCTAATCGGCCGAGCACCGGGGAGCTGTTTTTT; CDR3 protein: CASSLANRPSTGELFF
J gene: TRBJ2-7; clone size: .; D gene: .; V gene: TRBV6-2/TRBV6-3; CDR3 DNA: TGTGCCAGCGGGGTTAACGAGCAGTACTTC; CDR3 protein: CASGVNEQYF
J gene: TRBJ2-7; clone size: many; D gene: .; V gene: TRBV6-5; CDR3 DNA: TGTGCCAGCAGTTACAACCCCGGATCCACCTACGAGCAGTACTTC; CDR3 protein: CASSYNPGSTYEQYF
J gene: TRBJ2-2; clone size: many; D gene: .; V gene: TRBV19; CDR3 DNA: TGTGCCAGTAGTACATCAGGGGACGGGGAGCTGTTTTTT; CDR3 protein: CASSTSGDGELFF
J gene: TRBJ2-5; clone size: many; D gene: .; V gene: TRBV6-1; CDR3 DNA: TGTGCCAGCAGTGTTAGGACCAGAGAGACCCAGTACTTC; CDR3 protein: CASSVRTRETQYF
J gene: TRBJ2-6; clone size: many; D gene: .; V gene: TRBV6-1; CDR3 DNA: TGTGCCAGCACTCTAGACAACTCTGGGGCCAACGTCCTGACTTTC; CDR3 protein: CASTLDNSGANVLTF
J gene: TRBJ1-3; clone size: many; D gene: .; V gene: TRBV11-2; CDR3 DNA: TGTGCCAGCAGCTCCCGGAACCGTCCTGATGGCTCTGGAAACACCATATATTTT; CDR3 protein: CASSSRNRPDGSGNTIYF
J gene: TRBJ2-1; clone size: many; D gene: TRBD2; V gene: TRBV6-5; CDR3 DNA: TGTGCCAGCTATAGCGGGAGTGATTCAGATGAGCAGTTCTTC; CDR3 protein: CASYSGSDSDEQFF
J gene: TRBJ2-7; clone size: .; D gene: .; V gene: TRBV7-9; CDR3 DNA: TGTGCCAGCAGCTCGCTGACTACCTACGAGCAGTACTTC; CDR3 protein: CASSSLTTYEQYF
J gene: TRBJ2-7; clone size: many; D gene: .; V gene: TRBV7-2; CDR3 DNA: TGTGCCAGCAGCCCACCGGATGGTTTTAGGGTGGAGCAGTACTTC; CDR3 protein: CASSPPDGFRVEQYF
J gene: TRBJ1-5; clone size: many; D gene: TRBD1; V gene: TRBV2; CDR3 DNA: TGTGCAGGGGGCGGAAGCAATCAGCCCCAGCATTTT; CDR3 protein: CAGGGSNQPQHF
J gene: TRBJ1-1; clone size: many; D gene: .; V gene: TRBV6-5; CDR3 DNA: TGTGCCAGCAGTTACGCATCCTTGGCTGAAGCTTTCTTT; CDR3 protein: CASSYASLAEAFF
J gene: TRBJ1-1; clone size: .; D gene: .; V gene: TRBV6-4; CDR3 DNA: TGTGCCAGCAGTGACTTACCGAACACTGAAGCTTTCTTT; CDR3 protein: CASSDLPNTEAFF
J gene: TRBJ1-1; clone size: few; D gene: .; V gene: TRBV30; CDR3 DNA: TGTGCCTGGAAGGGGGACACTGAAGCTTTCTTT; CDR3 protein: CAWKGDTEAFF
J gene: TRBJ2-2; clone size: .; D gene: .; V gene: TRBV20-1; CDR3 DNA: TGCAGTGCTGGAGATCCGGGTTTATGGGCCGGGGAGCTGTTTTTT; CDR3 protein: CSAGDPGLWAGELFF
J gene: TRBJ2-7; clone size: many; D gene: .; V gene: TRBV20-1; CDR3 DNA: TGCAGTGCTAGAGGAGGCGGGTTTCCCTCCTACGAGCAGTACTTC; CDR3 protein: CSARGGGFPSYEQYF
J gene: TRBJ2-7; clone size: many; D gene: .; V gene: TRBV28; CDR3 DNA: TGTGCCAGCAGTTCACGATGGACCGCAGGGAGGATCCACCTCGAGCAGTACTTC; CDR3 protein: CASSSRWTAGRIHLEQYF
J gene: TRBJ2-7; clone size: many; D gene: TRBD2; V gene: TRBV6-1; CDR3 DNA: TGTGCCAGCAGGGTGACTAGCGGGAGCTCCTACGAGCAGTACTTC; CDR3 protein: CASRVTSGSSYEQYF
J gene: TRBJ1-1; clone size: .; D gene: .; V gene: TRBV20-1; CDR3 DNA: TGCAGTGCGACGGGACTCCTCAACACTGAAGCTTTCTTT; CDR3 protein: CSATGLLNTEAFF
J gene: TRBJ2-7; clone size: .; D gene: .; V gene: TRBV6-5; CDR3 DNA: TGTGCCAGCAGTTACCGGGTGGGGAAACTCTACGAGCAGTACTTC; CDR3 protein: CASSYRVGKLYEQYF
J gene: TRBJ1-5; clone size: once; D gene: .; V gene: TRBV20-1; CDR3 DNA: TGCAGTGCTAGAGTAGGGCAAGGAGCTTTGAGCAATCAGCCCCAGCATTTT; CDR3 protein: CSARVGQGALSNQPQHF
J gene: TRBJ1-5; clone size: few; D gene: TRBD1; V gene: TRBV6-2/TRBV6-3; CDR3 DNA: TGTGCCAGCAGTTACGAGGCAGGGGGGTATCAGCCCCAGCATTTT; CDR3 protein: CASSYEAGGYQPQHF
J gene: TRBJ2-4; clone size: many; D gene: TRBD2; V gene: TRBV5-1; CDR3 DNA: TGCGCCAGCAGCGGTACTAGCGGGAGTGCAAACATTCAGTACTTC; CDR3 protein: CASSGTSGSANIQYF
J gene: TRBJ2-5; clone size: few; D gene: .; V gene: TRBV12-3/TRBV12-4; CDR3 DNA: TGTGCCAGCAGTGGGTTCAGAGAGACCCAGTACTTC; CDR3 protein: CASSGFRETQYF
J gene: TRBJ2-7; clone size: many; D gene: .; V gene: TRBV29-1; CDR3 DNA: TGCAGCGTTGAATTCAAAGGCGAGCAGTACTTC; CDR3 protein: CSVEFKGEQYF
J gene: TRBJ2-7; clone size: many; D gene: .; V gene: TRBV28; CDR3 DNA: TGTGCCAGCAGTTTATGGGTGAAGTACGAGCAGTACTTC; CDR3 protein: CASSLWVKYEQYF
J gene: TRBJ1-1; clone size: .; D gene: TRBD1; V gene: TRBV19; CDR3 DNA: TGTGCCAGTAGGGACAGGGATTATACTGAAGCTTTCTTT; CDR3 protein: CASRDRDYTEAFF
J gene: TRBJ2-7; clone size: .; D gene: .; V gene: TRBV12-3/TRBV12-4; CDR3 DNA: TGTGCCAGCAGTTTGCTGGCCCTCTCCTACGAGCAGTACTTC; CDR3 protein: CASSLLALSYEQYF
J gene: TRBJ2-7; clone size: .; D gene: .; V gene: TRBV29-1; CDR3 DNA: TGCAGCGTTGGCGGTAACTACGAGCAGTACTTC; CDR3 protein: CSVGGNYEQYF
J gene: TRBJ1-1; clone size: .; D gene: .; V gene: TRBV28; CDR3 DNA: TGTGCCAGCAGTTTAGTTTCGCCTCGGGGCGCAGGACACACTGAAGCTTTCTTT; CDR3 protein: CASSLVSPRGAGHTEAFF
J gene: TRBJ2-7; clone size: .; D gene: .; V gene: TRBV28; CDR3 DNA: TGTGCCAGCAGTTCCCCTGGAGGGGGCGCGAAATACGAGCAGTACTTC; CDR3 protein: CASSSPGGGAKYEQYF
J gene: TRBJ2-3; clone size: many; D gene: TRBD2; V gene: TRBV6-2/TRBV6-3; CDR3 DNA: TGTGCCAGCAGTTACTCGACTAGCGGGTTGACAGATACGCAGTATTTT; CDR3 protein: CASSYSTSGLTDTQYF
J gene: TRBJ1-1; clone size: .; D gene: .; V gene: TRBV5-6; CDR3 DNA: TGTGCCAGCAGCTTGGGGGGGCTGGCTGAAGCTTTCTTT; CDR3 protein: CASSLGGLAEAFF
J gene: TRBJ2-2; clone size: many; D gene: .; V gene: TRBV24-1; CDR3 DNA: TGTGCCACCATTTCAGGCAGACTAAGCACCGGGGAGCTGTTTTTT; CDR3 protein: CATISGRLSTGELFF
J gene: TRBJ2-7; clone size: many; D gene: .; V gene: TRBV29-1; CDR3 DNA: TGCAGCGTCTTGATCCCCAGCAGGACCACCTACGAGCAGTACTTC; CDR3 protein: CSVLIPSRTTYEQYF
J gene: TRBJ2-7; clone size: few; D gene: .; V gene: TRBV5-1; CDR3 DNA: TGCGCCAGCAGCTTCGTTGGACGCGAGCAGTACTTC; CDR3 protein: CASSFVGREQYF
J gene: TRBJ2-7; clone size: many; D gene: .; V gene: TRBV6-5; CDR3 DNA: TGTGCCAGCAGTTCTGCGGGGAGCTCCTACGAGCAGTACTTC; CDR3 protein: CASSSAGSSYEQYF
J gene: TRBJ2-7; clone size: .; D gene: .; V gene: TRBV20-1; CDR3 DNA: TGCAGTGCTAGAGCCAGGGATCCCTACGAGCAGTACTTC; CDR3 protein: CSARARDPYEQYF
J gene: TRBJ2-5; clone size: many; D gene: TRBD1; V gene: TRBV6-1; CDR3 DNA: TGTGCCAGCAGTCCTCTACAGGGGGCTCAAGAGACCCAGTACTTC; CDR3 protein: CASSPLQGAQETQYF
J gene: TRBJ2-7; clone size: many; D gene: TRBD2; V gene: TRBV20-1; CDR3 DNA: TGCAGTGCTAGAGTGGGACTAGCGGGGGCCGGGTGGTACTTC; CDR3 protein: CSARVGLAGAGWYF
J gene: TRBJ1-1; clone size: many; D gene: .; V gene: TRBV30; CDR3 DNA: TGTGCCTGGAGGAGGGGACCGAAGAACACTGAAGCTTTCTTT; CDR3 protein: CAWRRGPKNTEAFF
J gene: TRBJ2-7; clone size: .; D gene: TRBD2; V gene: TRBV20-1; CDR3 DNA: TGCAGTGCTAGAATCCTAGCGGCGGGAGAGCAGTACTTC; CDR3 protein: CSARILAAGEQYF
J gene: TRBJ2-2; clone size: many; D gene: TRBD2; V gene: TRBV12-3/TRBV12-4; CDR3 DNA: TGTGCCAGCAGGGCGGGAGAGCGGAACGGGGAGCTGTTTTTT; CDR3 protein: CASRAGERNGELFF
J gene: TRBJ2-5; clone size: many; D gene: .; V gene: TRBV5-1; CDR3 DNA: TGCGCCAGCAGCCCGGGGACTTTGAAAGAGACCCAGTACTTC; CDR3 protein: CASSPGTLKETQYF
J gene: TRBJ1-6; clone size: many; D gene: .; V gene: TRBV19; CDR3 DNA: TGTGCCAGTAAAGGGCAGAGAAGAAATTCACCCCTCCACTTT; CDR3 protein: CASKGQRRNSPLHF
J gene: TRBJ1-1; clone size: .; D gene: .; V gene: TRBV28; CDR3 DNA: TGTGCCAGCAGTTTCGGGGGGGCTTTTAGTGACACTGAAGCTTTCTTT; CDR3 protein: CASSFGGAFSDTEAFF
J gene: TRBJ1-1; clone size: .; D gene: .; V gene: TRBV28; CDR3 DNA: TGTGCCAGCAGCTTGACCGTATACACTGAAGCTTTCTTT; CDR3 protein: CASSLTVYTEAFF
J gene: TRBJ2-5; clone size: .; D gene: .; V gene: TRBV28; CDR3 DNA: TGTGCCAGCACGAAAAATACGGGAGAGACCCAGTACTTC; CDR3 protein: CASTKNTGETQYF
J gene: TRBJ2-5; clone size: many; D gene: TRBD1; V gene: TRBV6-5; CDR3 DNA: TGTGCCAGCAGTTACGCCCCGGGACAGGGGGTTGAGACCCAGTACTTC; CDR3 protein: CASSYAPGQGVETQYF
J gene: TRBJ1-3; clone size: few; D gene: .; V gene: TRBV6-1; CDR3 DNA: TGTGCCAGCATGGGATTTGGAAACACCATATATTTT; CDR3 protein: CASMGFGNTIYF
J gene: TRBJ1-2; clone size: many; D gene: TRBD1; V gene: TRBV19; CDR3 DNA: TGTGCCAGTAGCAGGGGGACAACCTATGGCTACACCTTC; CDR3 protein: CASSRGTTYGYTF
J gene: TRBJ1-2; clone size: .; D gene: .; V gene: TRBV6-1; CDR3 DNA: TGTGCCAGCAGTGAAACGCTCCCCGGAGGTTATGGCTACACCTTC; CDR3 protein: CASSETLPGGYGYTF
J gene: TRBJ1-2; clone size: many; D gene: .; V gene: TRBV5-1; CDR3 DNA: TGCGCCAGCAGCTTGACAGCGAACTATGGCTACACCTTC; CDR3 protein: CASSLTANYGYTF
J gene: TRBJ1-1; clone size: many; D gene: .; V gene: TRBV20-1; CDR3 DNA: TGCAGTGCTAGACAGGGGCTGAACACTGAAGCTTTCTTT; CDR3 protein: CSARQGLNTEAFF
J gene: TRBJ1-1; clone size: once; D gene: .; V gene: TRBV7-3; CDR3 DNA: TGTGCCAGCAGCTTAGGCTTCAACACTGAAGCTTTCTTT; CDR3 protein: CASSLGFNTEAFF
J gene: TRBJ2-5; clone size: many; D gene: .; V gene: TRBV11-3; CDR3 DNA: TGTGCCAGCAGCTTAGTTGTAGGGGGCGGGGGAGAGACCCAGTACTTC; CDR3 protein: CASSLVVGGGGETQYF
J gene: TRBJ2-7; clone size: .; D gene: TRBD2; V gene: TRBV6-1; CDR3 DNA: TGTGCCACCGCCAGGGAGGGCGGCTACGAGCAGTACTTC; CDR3 protein: CATAREGGYEQYF
J gene: TRBJ2-7; clone size: few; D gene: TRBD1; V gene: TRBV28; CDR3 DNA: TGTGCCAGCAGCAAGGTCCGGGACAGGGGGCACGAGCAGTACTTC; CDR3 protein: CASSKVRDRGHEQYF